This T cell receptor beta chain was identified during a study of OX40 agonist ivuxolimab in advanced cancers. In the study overall: Enrolled patients in dose escalation had cancers that were hepatocellular carcinoma, melanoma, renal cell or head and neck cancer.

As regards this clone: What it recognizes is unknown.

Germline CDR1 is SGDLS and CDR2 is YYNGEE. This CDR3 is 14 amino acids long. Trimming cost V 3 bases and J 5 bases, with 14 bases left between them. Libraries were prepared by immunoSEQ multiplex PCR; TCRdb keeps only in-frame clonotypes and omits some of them. This table has 35,000 to 45,000 clones, around 90% appearing once. Whole-study results and caveats: Within 6 weeks, CD4+ and CD8+ blood T cells expanded clonally at 0.1 to 3.0 mg/kg.

Sample: CD4+ or CD8+ T cells sorted from blood, taken in a trial of the OX40 agonist ivuxolimab. The rearrangement uses TRBV9 and TRBJ1-1, with unresolved D. The receptor comes from an adult with an advanced solid tumor such as melanoma, head and neck, liver or kidney cancer. Written as DNA, the CDR3 is TGTGCCAGCAGCGAGGATGAAGAGGAAACTGAAGCTTTCTTT. It specifies CASSEDEEETEAFF.